What follows is one TCR beta chain and its context. Antigen unknown. TCRdb keeps only in-frame clones here, not all; method: immunoSEQ multiplex PCR. This sample has 28,000 or so clones, with approximately 86% found just once. The V and J ends lost 3 bases and 2 bases respectively, with 11 bases between them. This CDR3 contains 15 residues. Germline V CDR1 and CDR2: LNHDA, SQIVND (reference sequence). The sample belongs to a study of OX40 agonist ivuxolimab in advanced cancers. Overall study: Three patients responded partially, comprising one with hepatocellular carcinoma and two with cutaneous melanoma.

The study, taken as a whole, reports: Both CD4+ and CD8+ T cell populations in blood had undergone clonal expansion by week 6 at 0.1 to 3.0 mg/kg. Among T cells, CD8+ cells averaged more expanded clones than CD4+ cells. The specificity for antigen of the expanded peripheral T cells was not determined.

The genes are TRBV19 and TRBJ2-1; possibly TRBD1 or TRBD2 for D (5 bases each). The sequence was collected from an adult with an advanced solid tumor such as melanoma, head and neck, liver or kidney cancer. The source was CD4+ or CD8+ T cells sorted from blood, collected in a trial of the OX40 agonist ivuxolimab. The CDR3: CASSIGTPTYNEQFF. The DNA of the CDR3 is TGTGCCAGTAGTATCGGGACCCCTACCTACAATGAGCAGTTCTTC.